The rows below give T cell receptor beta chains drawn from one sample of a study of T cell responses to AZD1222 COVID-19 vaccine. Generated by immunoSEQ multiplex PCR, the TCRdb table keeps only in-frame clones and is missing some. The table lists some 63,000 clones, approximately 80% of them singletons, with around 20% in the top ten. This specimen was peripheral blood, taken on day 0 of AZD1222 vaccination. Receptors were obtained from an adult in good health. The CDR3 runs from the conserved cysteine through the conserved F or W. The order of the fields is D gene, clone size, J gene, V gene, CDR3 protein, CDR3 DNA. The D gene is left open where the match is weak. Where a row states a size, it is once, few, many or the class of an expanded clone; other rows omit it.

. | . | TRBJ2-3 | TRBV27 | CASSLQGLRTDTQYF | TGTGCCAGCAGTTTACAGGGTTTAAGGACAGATACGCAGTATTTT
. | . | TRBJ1-6 | TRBV11-2 | CASSLDPGTSPLHF | TGTGCCAGCAGCTTAGATCCAGGGACTTCACCCCTCCACTTT
. | . | TRBJ2-7 | TRBV5-6 | CASSPPGSGPSYEQYF | TGTGCCAGCAGCCCCCCCGGGAGCGGACCCTCCTACGAGCAGTACTTC
TRBD1 | . | TRBJ2-5 | TRBV5-5 | CASSYRDRGVETQYF | TGTGCCAGCAGCTACCGGGACAGGGGGGTAGAGACCCAGTACTTC
. | . | TRBJ1-5 | TRBV21-1 | CASSKIGDSLNQPQHF | TGTGCCAGCAGCAAGATTGGGGACAGCTTAAATCAGCCCCAGCATTTT
TRBD1 | . | TRBJ2-5 | TRBV18 | CASSATGAYQETQYF | TGTGCCAGCTCAGCCACAGGGGCCTACCAAGAGACCCAGTACTTC
TRBD1 | . | TRBJ1-5 | TRBV10-3 | CAISDKKGAGGNQPQHF | TGTGCCATCAGTGACAAAAAGGGGGCAGGTGGCAATCAGCCCCAGCATTTT
. | . | TRBJ1-2 | TRBV29-1 | CSVTGSYAGYGYTF | TGCAGCGTCACTGGTTCTTACGCGGGCTATGGCTACACCTTC
. | . | TRBJ2-2 | TRBV5-1 | CASSLGTLNTGELFF | TGCGCCAGCAGCTTGGGCACTCTGAACACCGGGGAGCTGTTTTTT
. | . | TRBJ1-4 | TRBV6-5 | CASMGDEKLFF | TGTGCCAGCATGGGGGATGAAAAACTGTTTTTT
TRBD2 | . | TRBJ2-3 | TRBV4-3 | CASSQDEWASGITDTQYF | TGCGCCAGCAGCCAAGATGAATGGGCTAGCGGGATCACAGATACGCAGTATTTT
. | . | TRBJ1-6 | TRBV7-6 | CASSLKSPSNSYNSPLHF | TGTGCCAGCAGCTTAAAGTCGCCGAGCAATTCCTATAATTCACCCCTCCACTTT
. | . | TRBJ1-1 | TRBV11-1 | CASSTGLGTEAFF | TGTGCCAGCAGCACAGGGCTGGGCACTGAAGCTTTCTTT
TRBD2 | . | TRBJ2-1 | TRBV6-5 | CASSSGLLPGRQFF | TGTGCCAGCAGCTCGGGACTACTTCCTGGTAGGCAGTTCTTC
. | . | TRBJ1-2 | TRBV10-3 | CAIAARIGDGYTF | TGTGCCATCGCGGCCCGGATTGGGGACGGCTACACCTTC
. | . | TRBJ2-1 | TRBV7-9 | CASSPRIRTAISYNEQFF | TGTGCCAGCAGCCCCCGTATTAGAACTGCTATCTCCTACAATGAGCAGTTCTTC
. | . | TRBJ1-3 | TRBV7-3 | CASSLSVTGNTIYF | TGTGCCAGCAGCTTAAGTGTAACTGGAAACACCATATATTTT
. | . | TRBJ1-1 | TRBV12-5 | CASGFTTGNTEAFF | TGTGCTAGTGGTTTCACGACAGGGAACACTGAAGCTTTCTTT
TRBD1 | once | TRBJ2-2 | TRBV15 | CATSRVPRQGSTGELFF | TGTGCCACCAGCAGAGTTCCACGACAGGGGTCCACCGGGGAGCTGTTTTTT
TRBD2 | . | TRBJ2-7 | TRBV10-3 | CAISESRTSGRAIYEQYF | TGTGCCATCAGTGAGTCGAGGACTAGCGGGAGGGCCATTTACGAGCAGTACTTC